The entry below describes one T cell receptor beta chain. Its target is unknown. The data were taken from a study of long-term antiretroviral therapy in people with HIV. Notes on the study in general: Even long-term ART left TRB diversity below transplant donor controls, despite gains. Older ART regimens were possibly in use when the blood was collected between the mid-2000s and the late 2010s. Every time point showed a repertoire led by clones expanded before ART.

The assay used was immunoSEQ (version v3.0), run at survey level. The assay was immunoSEQ multiplex PCR, and TCRdb's table has in-frame clones only and misses some. Of about 16,000 clones detected, around 94% appear once; the ten largest clones hold around 4.3%. With 3 bases clipped from V and 4 bases from J, the junction kept 11 bases outside the gene matches. CDR1 and CDR2 (germline): SGHRS, YFSETQ. The CDR3 length is 16 residues. The V and J genes are TRBV5-1 and TRBJ1-1; 8 nucleotides line up with TRBD1. Sequencing was performed on unsorted PBMCs, taken nearly 6.5 years after starting antiretroviral therapy. This receptor was taken from a woman aged 50 to 65 with HIV. The CDR3 sequence is CASSSHHSTGGTEAFF. The CDR3 nucleotides read TGCGCCAGCAGCTCGCACCATTCTACAGGGGGCACTGAAGCTTTCTTT.